The clone carrying this T cell receptor beta chain was detected once. TCRdb reanalysed the 5' RACE reads using MiXCR and keeps one entry per CDR3 protein. Here the sample spans around 470,000 distinct CDR3 sequences, around 19% being singletons. This sample stems from a study of T-cell memory formation after mild COVID-19. Deletions cut 4 bases from V and 1 base from J, with 9 bases between. CDR3 size: 15 residues. Looked up from germline, CDR1 is SGHRS and CDR2 is YFSETQ. This receptor was identified in an adult woman who had mild COVID-19 (a few samples of this study predate the infection). Cell type and time point are not known. The rearrangement joins TRBV5-1 to TRBJ2-6; D ambiguous. Source material: PBMCs or a T cell subset sorted from them (not recorded which). For the CDR3, the DNA is TGCGCCAGCAGCGCTATGGGGTCTGGGGCCAACGTCCTGACTTTC. This encodes CASSAMGSGANVLTF.